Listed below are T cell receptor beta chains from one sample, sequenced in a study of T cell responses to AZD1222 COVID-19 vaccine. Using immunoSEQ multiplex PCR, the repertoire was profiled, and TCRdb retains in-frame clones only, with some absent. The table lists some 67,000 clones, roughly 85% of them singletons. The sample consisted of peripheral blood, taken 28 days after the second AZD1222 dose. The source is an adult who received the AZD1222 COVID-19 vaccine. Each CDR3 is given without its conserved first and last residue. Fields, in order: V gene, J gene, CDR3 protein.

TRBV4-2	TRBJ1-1	ASSQESFGRAF
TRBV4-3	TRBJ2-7	ASSQDSRPGVEQY
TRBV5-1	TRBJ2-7	ASSYISGGYEQY
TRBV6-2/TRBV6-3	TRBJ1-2	ASSWGYGYT
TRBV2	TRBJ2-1	ATWRIRRRASDDNEQF
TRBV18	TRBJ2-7	ASSPGQLYEQY
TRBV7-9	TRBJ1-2	ASSPTGISGYT
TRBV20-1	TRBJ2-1	SASGGYYNEQF
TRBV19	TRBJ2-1	ASSIEGPVDNEQF
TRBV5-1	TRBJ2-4	ASSFLGRGPENIQY
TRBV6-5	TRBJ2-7	ASSRTGNEQY
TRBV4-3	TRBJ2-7	ASSEDRVGFYEQY
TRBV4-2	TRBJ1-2	ASSQQAGGYT
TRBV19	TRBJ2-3	ASSYRRTDTQY
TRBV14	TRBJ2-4	ASSPGTGSNIQY
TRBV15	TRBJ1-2	ATSEGVDYGYT
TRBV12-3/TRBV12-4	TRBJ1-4	ASSFRGSEKLF
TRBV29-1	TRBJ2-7	SVEGGFTGSTNEQY
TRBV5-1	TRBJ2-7	ASSLDRGTYEQY
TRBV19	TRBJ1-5	ASSLGGGQPQH
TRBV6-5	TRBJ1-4	ASSYSGQEKLF
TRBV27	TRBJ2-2	ASSLALGWGGGLLMNTGELF
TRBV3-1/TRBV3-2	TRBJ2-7	ASSQDLHRDRATGSSYEQY
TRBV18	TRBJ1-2	ASSPGHNGYT
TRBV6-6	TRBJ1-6	ASSYSGFNSPLH
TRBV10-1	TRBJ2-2	ASSVLGGAWNTGELF
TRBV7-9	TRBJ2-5	ASSVQGPQY
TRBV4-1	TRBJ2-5	ASSQLPIAGEPGKTQY